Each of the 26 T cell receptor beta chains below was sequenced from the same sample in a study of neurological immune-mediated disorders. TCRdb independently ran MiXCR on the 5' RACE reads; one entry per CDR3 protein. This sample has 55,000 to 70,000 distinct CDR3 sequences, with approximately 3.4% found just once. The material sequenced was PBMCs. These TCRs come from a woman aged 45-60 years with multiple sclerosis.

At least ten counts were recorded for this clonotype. In DNA, the CDR3 is TGCAGTGCTAGAGATATGGGCTCAAGGGGGATAAACCACGGGGAGCTGTTTTTT. Residues: CSARDMGSRGINHGELFF. The genes are TRBV20-1 and TRBJ2-2; D is perhaps TRBD1 (6 bases). Between the trimmed V and J ends, which lost 0 bases and 7 bases, there was a span of 24 bases. There are 18 residues in the CDR3. Germline CDR1 DFQATT, CDR2 SNEGSKA (reference sequence).

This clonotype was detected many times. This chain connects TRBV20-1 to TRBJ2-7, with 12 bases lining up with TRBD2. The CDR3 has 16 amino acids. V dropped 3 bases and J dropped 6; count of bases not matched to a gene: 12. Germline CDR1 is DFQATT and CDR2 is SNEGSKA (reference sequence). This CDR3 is CSASDRASGRAGEQYF. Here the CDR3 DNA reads TGCAGTGCTAGCGACAGGGCTAGCGGGAGGGCTGGCGAGCAGTACTTC.

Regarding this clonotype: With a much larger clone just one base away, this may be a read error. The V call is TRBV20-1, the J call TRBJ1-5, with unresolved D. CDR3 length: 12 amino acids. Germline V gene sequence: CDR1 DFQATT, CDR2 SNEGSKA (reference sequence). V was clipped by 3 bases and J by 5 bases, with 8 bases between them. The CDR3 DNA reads TGCAGTGCTAGTAACCAGGATCAGCCCCAGCATTTT. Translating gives CSASNQDQPQHF.

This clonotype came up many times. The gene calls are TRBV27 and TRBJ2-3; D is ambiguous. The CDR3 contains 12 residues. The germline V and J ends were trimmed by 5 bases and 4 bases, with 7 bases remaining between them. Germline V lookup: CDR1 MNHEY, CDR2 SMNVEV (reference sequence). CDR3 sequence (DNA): TGTGCCAGCAGTCGTCCGGCAGATACGCAGTATTTT. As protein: CASSRPADTQYF.

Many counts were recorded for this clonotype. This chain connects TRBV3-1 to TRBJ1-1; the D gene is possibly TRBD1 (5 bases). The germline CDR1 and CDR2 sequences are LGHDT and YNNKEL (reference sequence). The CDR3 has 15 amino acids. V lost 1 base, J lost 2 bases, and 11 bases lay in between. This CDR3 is CASSQGRGANTEAFF. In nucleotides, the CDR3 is TGTGCCAGCAGCCAAGGTCGAGGGGCCAACACTGAAGCTTTCTTT. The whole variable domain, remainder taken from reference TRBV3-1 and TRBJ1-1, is DTAVSQTPKYLVTQMGNDKSIKCEQNLGHDTMYWYKQDSKKFLKIMFSYNNKELIINETVPNRFSPKSPDKAHLNLHINSLELGDSAVYFCASSQGRGANTEAFFGQGTRLTVV.

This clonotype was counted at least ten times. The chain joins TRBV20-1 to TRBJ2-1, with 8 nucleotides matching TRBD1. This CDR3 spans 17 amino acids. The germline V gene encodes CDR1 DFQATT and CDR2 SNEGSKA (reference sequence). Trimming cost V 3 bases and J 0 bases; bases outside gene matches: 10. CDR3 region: CSASGQLGTGSYNEQFF. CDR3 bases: TGCAGTGCTAGTGGACAATTAGGGACAGGCTCCTACAATGAGCAGTTCTTC.

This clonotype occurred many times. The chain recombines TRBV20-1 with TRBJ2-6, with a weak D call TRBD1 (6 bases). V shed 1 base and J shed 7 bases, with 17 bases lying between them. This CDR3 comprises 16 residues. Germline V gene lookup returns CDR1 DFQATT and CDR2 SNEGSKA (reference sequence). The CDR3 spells CSARAAGAKLANVLTF. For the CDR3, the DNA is TGCAGTGCTAGAGCGGCAGGGGCGAAATTAGCCAACGTCCTGACTTTC.

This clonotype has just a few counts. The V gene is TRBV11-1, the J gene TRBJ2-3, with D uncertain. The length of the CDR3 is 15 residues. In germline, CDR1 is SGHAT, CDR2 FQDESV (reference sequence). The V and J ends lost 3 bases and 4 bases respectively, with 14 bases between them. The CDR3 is CASSFGRFEADTQYF. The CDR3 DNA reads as TGTGCCAGCAGCTTCGGGCGGTTCGAGGCAGATACGCAGTATTTT.

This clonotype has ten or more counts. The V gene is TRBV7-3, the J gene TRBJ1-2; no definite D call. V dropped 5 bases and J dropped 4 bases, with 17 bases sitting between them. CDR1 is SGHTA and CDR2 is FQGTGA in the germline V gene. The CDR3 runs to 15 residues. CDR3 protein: CASSQYAGERYGYTF. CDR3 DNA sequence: TGTGCCAGCAGCCAATACGCAGGAGAACGCTATGGCTACACCTTC. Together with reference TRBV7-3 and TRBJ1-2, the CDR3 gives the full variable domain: GAGVSQTPSNKVTEKGKYVELRCDPISGHTALYWYRQSLGQGPEFLIYFQGTGAADDSGLPNDRFFAVRPEGSVSTLKIQRTERGDSAVYLCASSQYAGERYGYTFGSGTRLTVV.

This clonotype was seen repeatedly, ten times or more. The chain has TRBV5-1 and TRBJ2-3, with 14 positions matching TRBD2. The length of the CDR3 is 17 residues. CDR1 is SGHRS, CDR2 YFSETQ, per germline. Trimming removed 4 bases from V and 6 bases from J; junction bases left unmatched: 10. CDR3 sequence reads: CASSVPTSGRAWDTQYF. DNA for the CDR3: TGCGCCAGCAGCGTCCCGACTAGCGGGAGGGCCTGGGATACGCAGTATTTT. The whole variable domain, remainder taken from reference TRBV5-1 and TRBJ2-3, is KAGVTQTPRYLIKTRGQQVTLSCSPISGHRSVSWYQQTPGQGLQFLFEYFSETQRNKGNFPGRFSGRQFSNSRSEMNVSTLELGDSALYLCASSVPTSGRAWDTQYFGPGTRLTVL.

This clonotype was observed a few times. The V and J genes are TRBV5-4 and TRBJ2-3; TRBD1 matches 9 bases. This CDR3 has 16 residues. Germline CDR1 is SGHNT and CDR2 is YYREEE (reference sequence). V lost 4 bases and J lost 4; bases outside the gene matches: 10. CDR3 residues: CASSGTLDRGPDTQYF. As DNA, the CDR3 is TGTGCCAGCAGCGGGACCCTGGACAGGGGCCCAGATACGCAGTATTTT.

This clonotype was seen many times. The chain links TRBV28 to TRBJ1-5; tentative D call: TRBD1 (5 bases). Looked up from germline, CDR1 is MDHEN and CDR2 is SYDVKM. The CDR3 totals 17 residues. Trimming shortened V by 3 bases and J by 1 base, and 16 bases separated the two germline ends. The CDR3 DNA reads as TGTGCCAGCAGTTTTGTAAGGGGACCTCTGAGCAATCAGCCCCAGCATTTT. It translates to CASSFVRGPLSNQPQHF.

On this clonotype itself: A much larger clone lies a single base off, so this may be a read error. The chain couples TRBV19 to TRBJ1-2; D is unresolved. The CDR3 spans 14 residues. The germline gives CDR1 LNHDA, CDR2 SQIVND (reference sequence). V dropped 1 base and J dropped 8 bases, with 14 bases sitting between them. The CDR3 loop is CASSIVTNNHGYTF. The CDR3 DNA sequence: TGTGCCAGTAGTATAGTCACCAACAACCACGGCTACACCTTC. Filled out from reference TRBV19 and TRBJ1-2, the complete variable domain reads DGGITQSPKYLFRKEGQNVTLSCEQNLNHDAMYWYRQDPGQGLRLIYYSQIVNDFQKGDIAEGYSVSREKKESFPLTVTSAQKNPTAFYLCASSIVTNNHGYTFGSGTRLTVV.

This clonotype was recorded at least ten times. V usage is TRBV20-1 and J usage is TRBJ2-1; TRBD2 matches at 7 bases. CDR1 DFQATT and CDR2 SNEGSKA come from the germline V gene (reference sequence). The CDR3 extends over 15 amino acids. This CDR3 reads CRTAGSAASYNEQFF. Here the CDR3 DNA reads TGCAGGACAGCGGGATCGGCGGCCTCCTACAATGAGCAGTTCTTC.

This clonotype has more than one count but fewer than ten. This CDR3 reads CASARDNYNEQFF. The CDR3 region has the DNA TGTGCCAGTGCCCGGGACAACTACAATGAGCAGTTCTTC. The chain is built from TRBV19 and TRBJ2-1; tentatively, D is TRBD1 (6 bases). CDR1 and CDR2 from the germline V gene are LNHDA and SQIVND (reference sequence). There are 13 residues in the CDR3. The V gene lost 8 bases and the J gene lost 3 bases, with 11 bases spanning the gap.

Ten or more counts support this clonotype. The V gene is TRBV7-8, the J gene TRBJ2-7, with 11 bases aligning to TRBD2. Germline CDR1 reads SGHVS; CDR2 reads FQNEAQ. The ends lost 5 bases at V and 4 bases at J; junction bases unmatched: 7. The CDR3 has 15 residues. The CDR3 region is CASSITSGSRYEQYF. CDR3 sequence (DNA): TGTGCCAGCAGCATCACTAGCGGGAGTAGGTACGAGCAGTACTTC.

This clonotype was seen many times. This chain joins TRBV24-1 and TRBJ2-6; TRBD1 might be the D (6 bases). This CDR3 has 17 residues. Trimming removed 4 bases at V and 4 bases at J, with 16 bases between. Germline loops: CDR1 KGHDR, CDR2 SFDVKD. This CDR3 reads CATSESDRREGANVLTF. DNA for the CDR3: TGTGCCACCAGTGAGTCCGACAGGCGTGAAGGGGCCAACGTCCTGACTTTC.

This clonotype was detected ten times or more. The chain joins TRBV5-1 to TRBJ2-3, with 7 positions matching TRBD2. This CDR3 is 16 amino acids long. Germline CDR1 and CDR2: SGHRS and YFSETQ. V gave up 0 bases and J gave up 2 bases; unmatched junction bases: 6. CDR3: CASSLGIAGLTDTQYF. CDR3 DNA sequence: TGCGCCAGCAGCTTGGGAATAGCGGGCCTCACAGATACGCAGTATTTT.

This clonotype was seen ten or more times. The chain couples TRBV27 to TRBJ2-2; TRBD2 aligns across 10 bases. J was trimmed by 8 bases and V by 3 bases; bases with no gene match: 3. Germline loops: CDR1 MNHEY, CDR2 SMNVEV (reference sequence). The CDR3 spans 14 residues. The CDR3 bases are TGTGCCAGCAGTTTCGGGACTAGCGTAGGGGAGCTGTTTTTT. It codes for CASSFGTSVGELFF.

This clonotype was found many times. In DNA form, the CDR3 reads TGCAGTGCTAGGGCGGGAGGGCCCCCTTGGGAGCAGTTCTTC. As protein: CSARAGGPPWEQFF. This sequence joins TRBV20-1 and TRBJ2-1, with 9 nucleotides matching TRBD2. Trimming removed 3 bases from V and 10 bases from J; junction bases left unmatched: 10. The germline V gene encodes CDR1 DFQATT and CDR2 SNEGSKA (reference sequence). The CDR3 contains 14 residues.

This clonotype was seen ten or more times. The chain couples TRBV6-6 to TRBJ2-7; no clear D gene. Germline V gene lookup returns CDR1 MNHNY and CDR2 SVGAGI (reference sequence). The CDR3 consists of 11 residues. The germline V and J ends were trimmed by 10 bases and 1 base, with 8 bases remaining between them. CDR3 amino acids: CATGDSYEQYF. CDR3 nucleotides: TGTGCCACCGGAGATTCCTACGAGCAGTACTTC.

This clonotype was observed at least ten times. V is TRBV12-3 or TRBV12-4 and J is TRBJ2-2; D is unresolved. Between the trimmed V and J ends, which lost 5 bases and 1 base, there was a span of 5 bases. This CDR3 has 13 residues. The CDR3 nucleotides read TGTGCCAGCAGTAACAGGAACACCGGGGAGCTGTTTTTT. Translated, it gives CASSNRNTGELFF.

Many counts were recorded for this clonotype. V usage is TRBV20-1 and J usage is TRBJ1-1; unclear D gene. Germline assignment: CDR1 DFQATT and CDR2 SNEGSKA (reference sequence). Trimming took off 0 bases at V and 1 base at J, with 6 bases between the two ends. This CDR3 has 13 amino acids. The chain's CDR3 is CSARDLRNTEAFF. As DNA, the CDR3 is TGCAGTGCTAGAGACTTACGGAACACTGAAGCTTTCTTT.

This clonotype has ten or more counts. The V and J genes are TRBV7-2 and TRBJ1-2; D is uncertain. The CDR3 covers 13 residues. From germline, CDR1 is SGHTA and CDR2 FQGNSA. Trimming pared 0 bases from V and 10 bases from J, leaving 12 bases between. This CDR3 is CASSLAVNVDYTF. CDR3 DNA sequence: TGTGCCAGCAGCTTAGCCGTTAATGTTGACTACACCTTC.

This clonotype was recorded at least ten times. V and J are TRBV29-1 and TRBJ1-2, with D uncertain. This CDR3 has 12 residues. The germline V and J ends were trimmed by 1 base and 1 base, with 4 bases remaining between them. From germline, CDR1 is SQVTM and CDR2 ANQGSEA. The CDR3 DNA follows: TGCAGCGTTGAAGGGAATAACTATGGCTACACCTTC. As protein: CSVEGNNYGYTF. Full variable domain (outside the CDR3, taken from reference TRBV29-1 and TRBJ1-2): SAVISQKPSRDICQRGTSLTIQCQVDSQVTMMFWYRQQPGQSLTLIATANQGSEATYESGFVIDKFPISRPNLTFSTLTVSNMSPEDSSIYLCSVEGNNYGYTFGSGTRLTVV.

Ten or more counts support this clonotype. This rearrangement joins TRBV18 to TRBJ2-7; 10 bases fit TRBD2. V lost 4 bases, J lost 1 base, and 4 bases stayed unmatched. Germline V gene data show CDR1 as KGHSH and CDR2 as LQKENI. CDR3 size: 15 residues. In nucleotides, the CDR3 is TGTGCCAGCTCACAGCGGGGGGGGCAGTCCTACGAGCAGTACTTC. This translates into CASSQRGGQSYEQYF.